This T cell receptor (beta chain) was captured in a study of blood T cell repertoires in COVID-19. Study-level information: Acute-phase and convalescent COVID-19 samples originated in the United States, Italy and Spain.

The CDR3 extends over 15 amino acids. Per germline, CDR1 SGHTA and CDR2 FQGNSA. V lost 5 bases to trimming and J lost 2 bases, with 14 bases between them. In the original processing: Estimation of nucleated cell counts relied on the amplification of reference gene primers. Using immunoSEQ multiplex PCR, the repertoire was profiled, and TCRdb retains in-frame clones only, with some absent. Clonal size and the V and J genes are those of that table, whereas D and trimming came from the DNA. This sample yields around 230,000 clones, of which approximately 89% are seen a single time; roughly 2.3% belongs to the top ten. Clinical histories supplied by participants themselves formed the basis of cohort assignment.

The receptor was isolated from a woman aged 40 to 50 with acute COVID-19. Sequenced: PBMCs or T cells enriched from blood (not recorded which). V is TRBV7-2 and J is TRBJ2-3; D unresolved. The CDR3 DNA follows: TGTGCCAGCAGCACCCGGCAGCGCTCCACAGATACGCAGTATTTT. It codes for CASSTRQRSTDTQYF.